This is a list of T cell receptor beta chains from one sample in a study of OX40 agonist ivuxolimab in advanced cancers. This table comes from immunoSEQ multiplex PCR, and its TCRdb copy is limited to in-frame clones, with some not included. Among 85,000 to 90,000 clones listed, more than 85% were seen once. The sample in question was CD4+ or CD8+ T cells sorted from blood, obtained in a trial of the OX40 agonist ivuxolimab. All receptors come from an adult with an advanced solid tumor such as melanoma, head and neck, liver or kidney cancer. The CDR3 runs from the conserved cysteine through the conserved F or W. The D gene is left open where the match is weak. Part of the rows lack a size; the others show once, few, many or a class for expanded clones.

D	J	V	size	CDR3	DNA
TRBD1	TRBJ2-5	TRBV5-6	NA	CASSLGQGETQYF	TGTGCCAGCAGCCTTGGACAGGGTGAGACCCAGTACTTC
NA	TRBJ1-1	TRBV6-5	NA	CASRGRALNTEAFF	TGTGCCAGCAGGGGGAGAGCCTTGAACACTGAAGCTTTCTTT
NA	TRBJ2-2	TRBV7-3	NA	CASTKQVASGELFF	TGTGCCAGCACCAAGCAAGTTGCCTCCGGGGAGCTGTTTTTT
TRBD1	TRBJ2-1	TRBV18	NA	CASSSQRQGHNEQFF	TGTGCCAGCTCCTCCCAAAGACAGGGACACAATGAGCAGTTCTTC
TRBD1	TRBJ2-1	TRBV5-1	once	CASSLGDRRNDEQFF	TGCGCCAGCAGCCTCGGGGACAGGAGGAACGATGAGCAGTTCTTC
NA	TRBJ1-1	TRBV7-9	few	CAGARGMRTEAFF	TGTGCCGGTGCGAGGGGTATGAGGACTGAAGCTTTCTTT
NA	TRBJ1-5	TRBV6-6	once	CASSPLGNQPQHF	TGTGCCAGCAGTCCTCTCGGCAATCAGCCCCAGCATTTT
NA	TRBJ2-7	TRBV5-1	NA	CASSLSPASYEQYF	TGCGCCAGCAGCTTATCCCCGGCTAGCTACGAGCAGTACTTC
NA	TRBJ1-1	TRBV4-2	NA	CASSQETGSRAFF	TGTGCCAGCAGCCAAGAAACAGGATCGCGTGCTTTCTTT
NA	TRBJ2-1	TRBV6-5	NA	CASRGNRDGNEQFF	TGTGCCAGCCGCGGGAACAGGGATGGAAATGAGCAGTTCTTC
NA	TRBJ2-7	TRBV6-6	NA	CASRDPGRGGSYEQYF	TGTGCCAGCAGAGACCCTGGCAGGGGGGGCTCCTACGAGCAGTACTTC
TRBD2	TRBJ2-3	TRBV9	NA	CASSVAPGTSDPSTDTQYF	TGTGCCAGCAGCGTAGCCCCGGGGACTAGCGATCCTAGCACAGATACGCAGTATTTT
TRBD1	TRBJ2-3	TRBV19	NA	CASSIEGTGDTQYF	TGTGCCAGTAGTATAGAGGGGACAGGGGATACGCAGTATTTT
TRBD1	TRBJ2-3	TRBV30	NA	CAWSVQGAGDTQYF	TGTGCCTGGAGTGTACAGGGGGCAGGAGATACGCAGTATTTT
NA	TRBJ1-1	TRBV29-1	NA	CSAWEQEGTEAFF	TGCAGCGCGTGGGAACAGGAGGGCACTGAAGCTTTCTTT
TRBD2	TRBJ2-4	TRBV28	NA	CASSLFRLAGHSKNIQYF	TGTGCCAGCAGTTTATTTAGACTAGCGGGACACTCAAAAAACATTCAGTACTTC
NA	TRBJ2-5	TRBV10-3	NA	CAIRSGETQYF	TGTGCCATCAGATCTGGGGAGACCCAGTACTTC
TRBD1	TRBJ2-3	TRBV6-6	NA	CASSYSKQGFTDTQYF	TGTGCCAGCAGTTACTCGAAACAGGGGTTCACAGATACGCAGTATTTT
NA	TRBJ2-7	TRBV4-2	NA	CASSQESGRGAYEQYF	TGTGCCAGCAGCCAAGAATCGGGCAGGGGAGCGTACGAGCAGTACTTC
NA	TRBJ1-4	TRBV6-1	once	CASSAGRSPTNEKLFF	TGTGCCAGCAGTGCCGGACGGTCACCAACTAATGAAAAACTGTTTTTT
TRBD1	TRBJ2-5	TRBV10-3	once	CAIRGQGRQETQYF	TGTGCCATCAGGGGACAGGGTCGTCAAGAGACCCAGTACTTC
NA	TRBJ2-2	TRBV7-8	NA	CASSFNREGALFF	TGTGCCAGCAGCTTTAACAGGGAAGGTGCGCTGTTTTTT
TRBD2	TRBJ2-3	TRBV7-2	NA	CASSGPSGRARADTQYF	TGTGCCAGCAGCGGTCCTAGCGGGAGGGCCCGGGCAGATACGCAGTATTTT
TRBD1	TRBJ1-5	TRBV9	NA	CASSVGGGGNQPQHF	TGTGCCAGCAGCGTAGGAGGGGGCGGCAATCAGCCCCAGCATTTT
NA	TRBJ1-6	TRBV7-2	NA	CASSLRGTNSPLHF	TGTGCCAGCAGCTTACGGGGTACTAATTCACCCCTCCACTTT
NA	TRBJ2-5	TRBV7-6	NA	CASSLTISAETQYF	TGTGCCAGCAGCTTAACTATCTCGGCAGAGACCCAGTACTTC
TRBD2	TRBJ2-5	TRBV13	NA	CASSFVRKGTRQETQYF	TGTGCCAGCAGCTTCGTGAGGAAAGGGACTAGACAAGAGACCCAGTACTTC
TRBD2	TRBJ2-2	TRBV6-5	NA	CATSSGREVGELFF	TGTGCCACTTCTAGCGGGAGAGAGGTCGGGGAGCTGTTTTTT
NA	TRBJ2-1	TRBV11-2	NA	CASSLGMGEQFF	TGTGCCAGCAGCTTAGGTATGGGGGAGCAGTTCTTC